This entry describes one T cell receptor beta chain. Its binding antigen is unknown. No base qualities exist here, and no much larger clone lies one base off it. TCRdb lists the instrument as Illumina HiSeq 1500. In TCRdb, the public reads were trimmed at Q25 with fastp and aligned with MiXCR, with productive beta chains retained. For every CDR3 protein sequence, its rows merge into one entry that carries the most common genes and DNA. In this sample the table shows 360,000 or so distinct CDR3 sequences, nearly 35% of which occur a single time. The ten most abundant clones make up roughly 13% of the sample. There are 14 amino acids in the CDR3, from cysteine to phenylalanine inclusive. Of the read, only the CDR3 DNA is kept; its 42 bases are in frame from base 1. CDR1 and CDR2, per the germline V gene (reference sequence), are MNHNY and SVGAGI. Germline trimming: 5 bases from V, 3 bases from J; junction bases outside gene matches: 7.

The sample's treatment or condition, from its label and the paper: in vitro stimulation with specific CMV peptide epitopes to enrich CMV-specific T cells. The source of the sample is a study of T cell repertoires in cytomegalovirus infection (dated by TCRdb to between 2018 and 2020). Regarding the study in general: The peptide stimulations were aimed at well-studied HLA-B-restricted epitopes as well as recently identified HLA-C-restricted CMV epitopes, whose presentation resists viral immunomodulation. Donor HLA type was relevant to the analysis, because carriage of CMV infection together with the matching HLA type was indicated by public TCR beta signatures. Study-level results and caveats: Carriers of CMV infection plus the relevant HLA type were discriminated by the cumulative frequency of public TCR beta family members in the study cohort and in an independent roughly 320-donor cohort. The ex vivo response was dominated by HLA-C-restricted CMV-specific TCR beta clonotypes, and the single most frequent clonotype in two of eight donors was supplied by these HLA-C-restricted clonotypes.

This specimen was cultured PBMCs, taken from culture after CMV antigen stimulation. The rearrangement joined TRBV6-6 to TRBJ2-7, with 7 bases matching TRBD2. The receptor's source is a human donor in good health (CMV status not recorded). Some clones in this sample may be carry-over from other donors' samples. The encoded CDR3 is CASSHVGEGYEQYF. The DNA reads TGTGCCAGCAGTCACGTAGGGGAGGGCTACGAGCAGTACTTC.